The entry below describes one T cell receptor beta chain. The antigen is not known. Trimming pared 5 bases from V and 3 bases from J, leaving 22 bases between. This CDR3 comprises 17 residues. From germline, CDR1 is SGHVS and CDR2 FQNEAQ. PCR employed 60 Vbeta and 13 Jbeta primers. Repertoires were generated with immunoSEQ multiplex PCR, while TCRdb's copy carries only in-frame clones and drops some. The sample has 200,000 or so clones, approximately 88% seen once. These data originate in a study of cytomegalovirus exposure and HLA in healthy donors. Broader study findings: In a later analysis, donors in an Asian-associated ancestry cluster reportedly had fewer N-insertions in productive TCRs than the cohort mean. The availability of immune exposure information extended only to CMV serostatus. Cytomegalovirus-associated status was assigned to more than 150 TCR beta chains. A later analysis found TCR association rates differed by HLA locus, highest for DRB1 and lowest for HLA-C.

The genes are TRBV7-8 and TRBJ1-1; a possible D gene is TRBD1 (5 bases). The sequenced material came from PBMCs. The receptor was derived from a boy aged 2 to 9 in good health and CMV-seronegative. In nucleotides, the CDR3 is TGTGCCAGCAGCCCTCCCAGCCAGGGCCCGTTAGACACTGAAGCTTTCTTT. This translates into CASSPPSQGPLDTEAFF.